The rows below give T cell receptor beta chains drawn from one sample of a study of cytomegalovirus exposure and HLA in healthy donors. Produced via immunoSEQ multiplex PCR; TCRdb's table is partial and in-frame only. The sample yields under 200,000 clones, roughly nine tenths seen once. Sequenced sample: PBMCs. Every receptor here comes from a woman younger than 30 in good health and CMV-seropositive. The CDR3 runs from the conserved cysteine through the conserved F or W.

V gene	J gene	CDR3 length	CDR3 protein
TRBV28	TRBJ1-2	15	CASSFSGGTNYGYTF
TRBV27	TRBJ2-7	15	CASSLTSARAYEQYF
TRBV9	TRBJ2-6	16	CASSVAVHSGANVLTF
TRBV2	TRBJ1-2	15	CASSSEGGSGYGYTF
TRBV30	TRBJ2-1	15	CAWSPRGGGAREQFF
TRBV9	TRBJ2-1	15	CASSGGGSSYNEQFF
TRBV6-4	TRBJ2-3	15	CASSTTGGGADTQYF
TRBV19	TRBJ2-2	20	CASSSRTWRGAGGDTGELFF
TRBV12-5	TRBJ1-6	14	CASGLTVNNSPLHF
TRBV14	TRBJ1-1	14	CASSGTGRVTEAFF
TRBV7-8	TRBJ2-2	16	CASSYRGQGITGELFF
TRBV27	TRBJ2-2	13	CASSLSRAGELFF
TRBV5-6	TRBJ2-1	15	CASSALTRTGNEQFF
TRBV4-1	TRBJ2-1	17	CASSQEGQTSYYNEQFF
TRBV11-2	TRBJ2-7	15	CASSLGGGRVDEQYF
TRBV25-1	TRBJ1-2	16	CASSEPGRGANYGYTF
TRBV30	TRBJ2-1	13	CAWSVGAYNEQFF
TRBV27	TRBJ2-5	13	CASSFSHFETQYF
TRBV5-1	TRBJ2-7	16	CASSLLTSGGLYEQYF
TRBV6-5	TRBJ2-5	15	CASTDRGRLQETQYF
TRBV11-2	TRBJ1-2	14	CASSLKQGVDGYTF
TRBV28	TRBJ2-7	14	CASREGLASYEQYF
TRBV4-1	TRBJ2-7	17	CASSQDRLAGFTNEQYF
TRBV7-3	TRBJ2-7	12	CASSLANYEQYF
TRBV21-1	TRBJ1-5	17	CASSKGWNRGRHQPQHF
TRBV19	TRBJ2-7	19	CASSPGTGLAGGPAYEQYF